This T cell receptor (beta chain) was captured by sequencing in a study of blood T cell repertoires in COVID-19. Study in general: The samples span acute and convalescent COVID-19 from the United States, Italy and Spain. Sources were T cells, B-cell-depleted T cells, or PBMCs; the material itself was cDNA or gDNA.

Trimming removed 3 bases at V and 2 bases at J, with 8 bases between. The germline gives CDR1 SGHRS, CDR2 YFSETQ. This CDR3 comprises 14 residues. Original handling: The authors estimated nucleated cell counts from reference gene primer amplification. The assay was immunoSEQ multiplex PCR, and TCRdb's table has in-frame clones only and misses some. V and J calls and clone size are copied from that table; D and trimming were computed from the DNA. The data hold approximately 150,000 clones, with about 85% observed a single time. The TCR originated in a human donor with acute or convalescent COVID-19. The donor label of this sample is uncertain. The source material was peripheral blood. The chain is built from TRBV5-1 and TRBJ1-4, with D unresolved. The CDR3 DNA sequence: TGCGCCAGCAGCTCCGGTCGGACTAATGAAAAACTGTTTTTT. Protein product: CASSSGRTNEKLFF.